This is a list of T cell receptor beta chains from one sample in a study of regulatory T cells in long-lasting Graves disease. TCRdb reanalysed the multiplex PCR reads using MiXCR and keeps one entry per CDR3 protein. The sample includes roughly 700,000 distinct CDR3 sequences, around 30% seen only once; the top ten take about two fifths. The sample in question was peripheral blood mononuclear cells (PBMCs), obtained when the disease was refractory, from a patient treated with antithyroid drugs. All receptors come from a female donor with Graves disease. Both conserved end residues are part of each CDR3. D genes are given only for firm matches. Not all rows give a size; the values are once, few, many and, for expanded clones, a class.

d_gene	v_gene	j_gene	abundance	CDR3aa	CDR3nt
-	TRBV28	TRBJ1-1	many	CASSSRGARFEAFF	TGTGCCAGCAGTTCCCGGGGGGCCCGTTTTGAAGCTTTCTTT
TRBD1	TRBV12-5	TRBJ2-5	-	CASGWTGRETQYF	TGTGCTAGTGGATGGACAGGGAGGGAGACCCAGTACTTC
-	TRBV12-3/TRBV12-4	TRBJ2-7	few	CASSSLTRSYEQYF	TGTGCCAGCAGTTCCTTGACCAGATCCTACGAGCAGTACTTC
TRBD2	TRBV11-2	TRBJ2-5	many	CASSLLGLAEETQYF	TGTGCCAGCAGCTTACTGGGACTAGCAGAAGAGACCCAGTACTTC
TRBD2	TRBV7-6	TRBJ2-7	-	CASSLGARGRAHSSLSSYEQYF	TGTGCCAGCAGCTTAGGAGCTCGCGGGAGGGCCCATTCCTCGTTGAGCTCCTACGAGCAGTACTTC
-	TRBV6-1	TRBJ1-5	few	CASSPPPQQPQHF	TGTGCCAGCAGCCCCCCCCCACAGCAACCCCAGCATTTT
-	TRBV29-1	TRBJ2-7	few	CSVESRGGSYEQYF	TGCAGCGTTGAATCCAGGGGGGGCTCCTACGAGCAGTACTTC
TRBD1	TRBV7-9	TRBJ1-2	once	CASTPETGDGGYTF	TGTGCCAGCACCCCCGAGACAGGGGATGGGGGCTACACCTTC
-	TRBV28	TRBJ1-2	-	CASSKGGSYGYTF	TGTGCCAGCAGTAAGGGGGGAAGCTATGGCTACACCTTC
-	TRBV3-1	TRBJ2-7	-	CASSRTADYEQYF	TGTGCCAGCAGCCGGACAGCCGACTACGAGCAGTACTTC
-	TRBV29-1	TRBJ2-7	few	CSVETDSYEQYF	TGCAGCGTTGAGACGGATTCCTACGAGCAGTACTTC
TRBD2	TRBV6-1	TRBJ2-1	many	CASSGGLAGNNEQFF	TGTGCCAGCAGTGGCGGACTAGCGGGCAACAATGAGCAGTTCTTC
-	TRBV2	TRBJ2-5	many	CASSAEFLETQYF	TGTGCCAGCAGTGCGGAATTCTTAGAGACCCAGTACTTC
-	TRBV3-1	TRBJ1-4	-	CASSPRGRLNEKLFF	TGTGCCAGCAGCCCAAGGGGCAGATTAAATGAAAAACTGTTTTTT
-	TRBV5-1	TRBJ1-1	-	CASTRTFMNTEAFF	TGCGCCAGCACCAGGACCTTCATGAACACTGAAGCTTTCTTT
-	TRBV3-1	TRBJ1-3	once	CASSQDPGSGNTIYF	TGTGCCAGCAGCCAAGATCCGGGATCCGGAAACACCATATATTTT
-	TRBV12-3/TRBV12-4	TRBJ1-2	many	CASLAGGNAPGYTF	TGTGCCAGCCTGGCGGGGGGAAACGCCCCTGGCTACACCTTC
-	TRBV6-2/TRBV6-3	TRBJ1-4	-	CASSYGAGEREKLFF	TGTGCCAGCAGTTACGGAGCAGGGGAGCGGGAAAAACTGTTTTTT
TRBD1	TRBV5-1	TRBJ1-1	-	CASRRQGVDTEAFF	TGCGCCAGCAGGAGACAGGGGGTTGACACTGAAGCTTTCTTT
TRBD1	TRBV6-4	TRBJ1-3	-	CASSIQETGSGNTIYF	TGTGCCAGCAGTATTCAAGAGACAGGGTCTGGAAACACCATATATTTT
TRBD2	TRBV5-6	TRBJ2-7	few	CASSLRLAGGRQYF	TGTGCCAGCAGCTTGAGACTAGCGGGAGGACGGCAGTACTTC
-	TRBV12-3/TRBV12-4	TRBJ1-1	few	CASRTTSEAFF	TGTGCCAGCAGGACAACATCTGAAGCTTTCTTT
-	TRBV28	TRBJ2-5	many	CASNGRDLIQETQYF	TGTGCCAGCAACGGCAGGGACCTAATCCAAGAGACCCAGTACTTC
TRBD1	TRBV28	TRBJ1-2	many	CASSFPGGGGYTF	TGTGCCAGCAGTTTCCCAGGGGGCGGTGGCTACACCTTC
-	TRBV2	TRBJ1-2	many	CASRQDHGNYGYTF	TGTGCCAGCCGACAGGATCACGGTAACTATGGCTACACCTTC